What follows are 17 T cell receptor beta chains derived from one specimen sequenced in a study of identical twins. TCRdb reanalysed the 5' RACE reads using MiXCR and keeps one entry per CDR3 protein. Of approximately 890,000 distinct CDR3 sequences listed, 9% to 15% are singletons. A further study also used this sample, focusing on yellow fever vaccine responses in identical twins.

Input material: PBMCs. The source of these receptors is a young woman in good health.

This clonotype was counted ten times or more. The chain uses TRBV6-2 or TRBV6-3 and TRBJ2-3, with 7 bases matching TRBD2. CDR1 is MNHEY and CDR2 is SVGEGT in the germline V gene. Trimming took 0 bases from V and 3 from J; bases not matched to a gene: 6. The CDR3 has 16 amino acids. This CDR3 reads CASSYSGTTRTDTQYF. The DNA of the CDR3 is TGTGCCAGCAGTTACTCTGGGACTACTAGGACAGATACGCAGTATTTT.

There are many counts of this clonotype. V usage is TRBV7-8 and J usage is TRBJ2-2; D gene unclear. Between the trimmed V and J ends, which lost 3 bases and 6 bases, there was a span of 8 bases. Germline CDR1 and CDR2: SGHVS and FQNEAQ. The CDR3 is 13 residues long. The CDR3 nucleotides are TGTGCCAGCAGCTTTATAACCTCCGGGGAGCTGTTTTTT. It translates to CASSFITSGELFF.

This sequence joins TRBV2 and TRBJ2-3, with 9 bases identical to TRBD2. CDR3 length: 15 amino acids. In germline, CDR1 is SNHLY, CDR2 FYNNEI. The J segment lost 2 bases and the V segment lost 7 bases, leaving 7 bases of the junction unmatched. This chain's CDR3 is CASKAAGGPTDTQYF. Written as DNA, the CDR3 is TGTGCCAGCAAAGCGGCGGGGGGGCCCACAGATACGCAGTATTTT.

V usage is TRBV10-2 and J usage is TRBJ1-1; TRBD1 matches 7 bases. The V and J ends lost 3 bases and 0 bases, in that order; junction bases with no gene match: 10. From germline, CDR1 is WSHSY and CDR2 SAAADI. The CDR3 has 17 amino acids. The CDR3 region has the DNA TGCGCCAGCAGTGATCTACCTCTGGGACAGATGAACACTGAAGCTTTCTTT. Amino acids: CASSDLPLGQMNTEAFF.

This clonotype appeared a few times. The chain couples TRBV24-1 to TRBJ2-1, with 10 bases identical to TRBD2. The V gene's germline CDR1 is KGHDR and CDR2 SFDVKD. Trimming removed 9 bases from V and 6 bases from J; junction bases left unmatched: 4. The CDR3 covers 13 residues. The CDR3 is CATSGLAVNEQFF. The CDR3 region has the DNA TGTGCCACCTCAGGACTAGCGGTCAATGAGCAGTTCTTC.

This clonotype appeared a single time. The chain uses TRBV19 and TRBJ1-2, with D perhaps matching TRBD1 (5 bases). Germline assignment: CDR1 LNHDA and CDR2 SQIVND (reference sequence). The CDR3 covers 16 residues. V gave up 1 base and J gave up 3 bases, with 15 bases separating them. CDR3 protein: CASSIVGGRNYYGYTF. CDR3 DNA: TGTGCCAGTAGTATAGTTGGGGGACGGAACTACTATGGCTACACCTTC.

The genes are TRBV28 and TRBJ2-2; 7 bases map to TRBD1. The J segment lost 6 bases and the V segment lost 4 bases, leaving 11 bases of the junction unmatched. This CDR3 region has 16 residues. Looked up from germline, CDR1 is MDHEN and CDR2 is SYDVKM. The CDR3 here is CASSSKRTGRAGELFF. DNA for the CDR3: TGTGCCAGCAGTTCAAAACGGACAGGTCGCGCCGGGGAGCTGTTTTTT.

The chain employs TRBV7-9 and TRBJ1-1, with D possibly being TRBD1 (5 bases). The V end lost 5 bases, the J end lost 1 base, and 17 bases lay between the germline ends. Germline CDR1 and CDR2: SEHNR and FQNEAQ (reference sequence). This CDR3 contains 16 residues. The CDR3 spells CASSPSWDPRNTEAFF. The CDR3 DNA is TGTGCCAGCAGCCCCTCGTGGGACCCTAGGAACACTGAAGCTTTCTTT.

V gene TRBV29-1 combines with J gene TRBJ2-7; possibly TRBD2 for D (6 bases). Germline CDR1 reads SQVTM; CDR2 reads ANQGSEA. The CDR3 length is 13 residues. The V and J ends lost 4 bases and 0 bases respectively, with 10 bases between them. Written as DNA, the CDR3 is TGCAGCGTTGGAAGCGGGTCCTCCTACGAGCAGTACTTC. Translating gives CSVGSGSSYEQYF.

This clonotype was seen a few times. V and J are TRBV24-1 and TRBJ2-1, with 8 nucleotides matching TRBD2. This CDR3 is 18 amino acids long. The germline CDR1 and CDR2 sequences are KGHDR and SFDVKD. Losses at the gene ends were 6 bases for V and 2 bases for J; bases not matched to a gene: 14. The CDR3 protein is CATSSGRGGNKAYNEQFF. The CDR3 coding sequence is TGTGCCACCAGTTCGGGACGGGGGGGAAACAAAGCCTACAATGAGCAGTTCTTC.

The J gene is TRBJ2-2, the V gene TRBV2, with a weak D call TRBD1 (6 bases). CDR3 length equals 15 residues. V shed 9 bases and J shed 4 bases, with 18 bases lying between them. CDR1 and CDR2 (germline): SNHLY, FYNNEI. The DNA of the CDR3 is TGTGCCAGGAAGAATACAGGGTTAGGCACCGGGGAGCTGTTTTTT. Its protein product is CARKNTGLGTGELFF.

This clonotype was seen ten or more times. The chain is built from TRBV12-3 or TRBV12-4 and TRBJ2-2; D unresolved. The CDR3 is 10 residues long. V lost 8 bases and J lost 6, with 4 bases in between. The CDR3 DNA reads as TGTGCCAGCCGGTCCGGGGAGCTGTTTTTT. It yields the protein CASRSGELFF.

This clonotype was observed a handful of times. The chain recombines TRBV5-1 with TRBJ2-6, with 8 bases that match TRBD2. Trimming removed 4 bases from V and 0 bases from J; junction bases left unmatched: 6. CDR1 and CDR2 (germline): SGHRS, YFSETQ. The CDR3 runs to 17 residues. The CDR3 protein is CASSPGGFNSGANVLTF. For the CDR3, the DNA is TGCGCCAGCAGCCCGGGGGGGTTTAACTCTGGGGCCAACGTCCTGACTTTC.

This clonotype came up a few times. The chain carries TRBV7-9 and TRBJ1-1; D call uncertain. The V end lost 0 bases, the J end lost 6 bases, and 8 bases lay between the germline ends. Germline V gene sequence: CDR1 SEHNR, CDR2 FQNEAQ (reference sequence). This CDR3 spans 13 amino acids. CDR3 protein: CASSLAQQPEAFF. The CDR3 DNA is TGTGCCAGCAGCTTAGCGCAACAGCCTGAAGCTTTCTTT. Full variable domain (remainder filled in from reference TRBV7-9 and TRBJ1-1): DTGVSQNPRHKITKRGQNVTFRCDPISEHNRLYWYRQTLGQGPEFLTYFQNEAQLEKSRLLSDRFSAERPKGSFSTLEIQRTEQGDSAMYLCASSLAQQPEAFFGQGTRLTVV.

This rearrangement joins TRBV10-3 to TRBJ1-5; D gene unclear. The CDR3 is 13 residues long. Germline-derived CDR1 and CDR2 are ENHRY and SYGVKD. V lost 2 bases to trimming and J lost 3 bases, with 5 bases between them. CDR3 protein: CAISEAANQPQHF. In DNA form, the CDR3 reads TGTGCCATCAGTGAGGCGGCCAATCAGCCCCAGCATTTT.

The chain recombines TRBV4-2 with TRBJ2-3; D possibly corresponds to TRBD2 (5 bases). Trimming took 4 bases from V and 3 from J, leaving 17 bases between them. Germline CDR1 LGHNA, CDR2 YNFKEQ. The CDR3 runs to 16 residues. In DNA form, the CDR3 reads TGTGCCAGCAGCCCCCTCGTGGGAGCTACAACAGATACGCAGTATTTT. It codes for CASSPLVGATTDTQYF.

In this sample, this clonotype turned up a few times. CDR3 loop: CASSYKQGSNQPQHF. CDR3 in DNA: TGTGCCAGCAGTTACAAACAGGGGAGCAATCAGCCCCAGCATTTT. This chain connects TRBV6-5 to TRBJ1-5; 7 bases map to TRBD1. After removal of 2 bases from V and 1 base from J, the junction contained 2 bases not matched to a gene. The CDR3 totals 15 residues. Germline CDR1 is MNHEY and CDR2 is SVGAGI.